This record looks at one T cell receptor beta chain sequence and its context. Its antigen is currently unknown. This sample stems from a study of shared clonotypes between healthy human individuals. Study outcomes and limitations: The generation probabilities recorded for non-shared clonotypes fell below those of clonotypes shared by all four donors.

The data were produced by immunoSEQ multiplex PCR, yet TCRdb's version contains in-frame clones alone and is incomplete. This sample has about 2.4 million clones, with approximately 90% found just once. Every one of the donors was a Caucasian adult that lived in Nashville, Tennessee. V dropped 6 bases and J dropped 0; count of bases not matched to a gene: 10. Looked up from germline, CDR1 is MDHEN and CDR2 is SYDVKM. The CDR3 runs 16 residues. V is TRBV28 and J is TRBJ2-7; 8 nucleotides agree with TRBD1. Sequencing input: naive CD4+ T cells sorted from blood. Noted subset: CD45RA+ positively selected. The receptor was derived from a man aged 18 to 30 in good health. The chain's CDR3 is CASRTPGQGYSYEQYF. The CDR3 DNA sequence: TGTGCCAGCAGAACCCCAGGACAGGGATACTCCTACGAGCAGTACTTC.